The rows below give T cell receptor beta chains drawn from one sample of a study of blood T cell repertoires in COVID-19. Clones were sequenced by immunoSEQ multiplex PCR, and TCRdb holds only the in-frame ones, with some missing. The sample includes around 99,000 clones, 75% to 85% seen only once; the top ten take roughly 8.2%. The source material was peripheral blood. These receptors were obtained from a woman older than 75 with active or convalescent COVID-19. CDR3s include the opening cysteine and the closing phenylalanine or tryptophan. The D gene is left open where the match is weak. Expanded clones get a size class; other rows say once, few or many, or leave the size out.

j_call,v_call,clone_size,d_call,cdr3_nt,cdr3_aa
TRBJ2-5,TRBV7-2,.,.,TGTGCATCGCACCCGGGTCTAGGGGGGACCCAGTACTTC,CASHPGLGGTQYF
TRBJ1-3,TRBV7-6,.,.,TGTGCCAGCAGCTCCTATGGGGGGGCTGGAAACACCATATATTTT,CASSSYGGAGNTIYF
TRBJ1-2,TRBV5-1,medium-sized,.,TGCGCCAGCAGCTTGGCCGGGGGAGGGGTGTACACCTTC,CASSLAGGGVYTF
TRBJ2-7,TRBV5-1,.,.,TGCGCCAGCAGCTTGTCAGGCGATGCCTACGAGCAGTACTTC,CASSLSGDAYEQYF
TRBJ2-7,TRBV4-1,.,.,TGCGCCAGCAGCCGCTACCTAGCGCACGAGCAGTACTTC,CASSRYLAHEQYF
TRBJ1-1,TRBV27,few,TRBD1,TGTGCCAGCAGGCAGGGGGTCTCGAACACTGAAGCTTTCTTT,CASRQGVSNTEAFF
TRBJ2-2,TRBV19,.,TRBD2,TGTGCCAGTAGTATACTCCTCTTTGGACTAGCGGGAGTTCAAGGTCGTGCCGGGGAGCTGTTTTTT,CASSILLFGLAGVQGRAGELFF
TRBJ1-3,TRBV18,.,TRBD1,TGTGCCAGCTCCATGACAGGGTCTGGAAACACCATATATTTT,CASSMTGSGNTIYF
TRBJ1-1,TRBV5-7,.,.,TGTGCCAGCAGCCAACAACTGGACAGGAACACTGAAGCTTTCTTT,CASSQQLDRNTEAFF
TRBJ1-4,TRBV18,.,TRBD1,TGTGCCAGCTCACGGGGACAGGGGGCGATGTCTAATGAAAAACTGTTTTTT,CASSRGQGAMSNEKLFF
TRBJ1-4,TRBV4-1,few,.,TGCGCCAGCAGCCAAGAGGGGAAGGCCGGGGCTAATGAAAAACTGTTTTTT,CASSQEGKAGANEKLFF